These 25 T cell receptor beta chains were sequenced from one sample in a study of cytomegalovirus exposure and HLA in healthy donors. PCR primers comprised 60 Vbeta and 13 Jbeta primers. Profiled with immunoSEQ multiplex PCR; TCRdb holds only in-frame clones, not every one. The repertoire has approximately 100,000 clones, 60% to 85% of them found once; the top ten carry around 5.3%. What was sequenced was PBMCs. Receptors originate from a woman aged 40-49 years in good health and CMV-seronegative.

The rearrangement joins TRBV7-2 to TRBJ1-3; 7 nucleotides line up with TRBD1. Germline trimming cut 4 bases from V and 4 bases from J; bases unmatched to any gene: 7. Germline V lookup: CDR1 SGHTA, CDR2 FQGNSA. This CDR3 has 15 residues. Written as DNA, the CDR3 is TGTGCCAGCAGCTGGCCAGGGGGAAGGGGAAACACCATATATTTT. This translates into CASSWPGGRGNTIYF.

The chain couples TRBV29-1 to TRBJ1-2; no definite D call. There are 12 residues in the CDR3. The germline V gene encodes CDR1 SQVTM and CDR2 ANQGSEA. Deletions cut 7 bases from V and 6 bases from J, with 15 bases between. The CDR3 loop reads CSAVRVQDGYTF. CDR3 bases: TGCAGCGCCGTGAGGGTCCAGGATGGCTACACCTTC. Supplemented by reference TRBV29-1 and TRBJ1-2, the full variable domain reads SAVISQKPSRDICQRGTSLTIQCQVDSQVTMMFWYRQQPGQSLTLIATANQGSEATYESGFVIDKFPISRPNLTFSTLTVSNMSPEDSSIYLCSAVRVQDGYTFGSGTRLTVV.

This chain uses TRBV5-1 with TRBJ1-2, with D perhaps TRBD1 (6 bases). The CDR3 has 14 residues. V was clipped by 4 bases and J by 4 bases, with 14 bases between them. CDR1 and CDR2 from the germline V gene are SGHRS and YFSETQ. CDR3 protein: CASSRQDGLYGYTF. CDR3 coding DNA: TGCGCCAGCAGCCGACAGGACGGCCTCTATGGCTACACCTTC.

This chain connects TRBV18 to TRBJ1-1; 7 nucleotides agree with TRBD1. With 2 bases clipped from V and 3 bases from J, the junction kept 3 bases outside the gene matches. Germline CDR1 KGHSH, CDR2 LQKENI. The CDR3 covers 14 residues. Here the CDR3 DNA reads TGTGCCAGCTCACCAGCAGGGGGGTACACTGAAGCTTTCTTT. Its translation is CASSPAGGYTEAFF.

To note about this clone: Germline and junction disagree at one end, which may indicate a read error. This chain links TRBV2 with TRBJ2-5, with 9 bases that match TRBD1. This CDR3 is built from 15 residues. Germline V gives CDR1 SNHLY, CDR2 FYNNEI. CDR3 amino acids: CASIEGGQGQETQYF. CDR3 DNA sequence: TGTGCCAGCATTGAAGGGGGACAGGGCCAAGAGACCCAGTACTTC.

The chain has TRBV5-1 and TRBJ1-2, with D possibly matching TRBD1 (5 bases). The CDR3 is made up of 13 amino acids. The germline V gene has CDR1 SGHRS and CDR2 YFSETQ. V lost 1 base and J lost 1, with 5 bases in between. The CDR3, as DNA: TGCGCCAGCAGCTTGCAGGGTAACTATGGCTACACCTTC. This codes for CASSLQGNYGYTF.

This clone was counted between two and nine times. The chain employs TRBV13 and TRBJ1-1; D may be TRBD1 (5 bases). V dropped 4 bases and J dropped 2 bases, with 11 bases sitting between them. This CDR3 has 14 amino acids. Germline V gives CDR1 PRHDT, CDR2 FYEKMQ (reference sequence). This CDR3 reads CASSSRTPNTEAFF. The CDR3 DNA sequence: TGTGCCAGCAGCTCGCGGACACCTAACACTGAAGCTTTCTTT. The complete variable domain, with remaining parts taken from reference TRBV13 and TRBJ1-1, reads AAGVIQSPRHLIKEKRETATLKCYPIPRHDTVYWYQQGPGQDPQFLISFYEKMQSDKGSIPDRFSAQQFSDYHSELNMSSLELGDSALYFCASSSRTPNTEAFFGQGTRLTVV.

The J gene is TRBJ2-6, the V gene TRBV4-1; 7 nucleotides agree with TRBD1. Germline-derived CDR1 and CDR2 are MGHRA and YSYEKL. V trimming: 2 bases; J trimming: 4 bases; junction bases outside the gene matches: 5. This CDR3 is 16 amino acids long. The CDR3 region has the DNA TGCGCCAGCAGCCAATACAGGGGCTCCGGGGCCAACGTCCTGACTTTC. It translates to CASSQYRGSGANVLTF.

The V and J genes are TRBV5-1 and TRBJ2-1; 8 bases map to TRBD2. V shed 4 bases and J 3 bases; nucleotides not matched to a gene: 3. The CDR3 consists of 14 residues. Germline V CDR1 and CDR2: SGHRS, YFSETQ. The CDR3 is CASSPSGGYNEQFF. As DNA, the CDR3 is TGCGCCAGCAGCCCGAGCGGGGGCTACAATGAGCAGTTCTTC. The variable domain in full, with the rest retrieved from reference TRBV5-1 and TRBJ2-1, is KAGVTQTPRYLIKTRGQQVTLSCSPISGHRSVSWYQQTPGQGLQFLFEYFSETQRNKGNFPGRFSGRQFSNSRSEMNVSTLELGDSALYLCASSPSGGYNEQFFGPGTRLTVL.

The chain is built from TRBV12-5 and TRBJ2-3; 7 bases line up with TRBD1. CDR3 length equals 15 residues. V dropped 6 bases and J dropped 0; count of bases not matched to a gene: 6. CDR1 is LGHNT and CDR2 is FRNRAP in the germline V gene. The CDR3 DNA follows: TGTGCTAGTGGGCCCGGGACAGTGAGCACAGATACGCAGTATTTT. Translated: CASGPGTVSTDTQYF.

V and J are TRBV6-6 and TRBJ1-6; TRBD1 is a possible D gene (5 bases). Germline CDR1 and CDR2: MNHNY and SVGAGI (reference sequence). There are 16 residues in the CDR3. The V gene lost 0 bases and the J gene lost 6 bases, with 12 bases spanning the gap. The CDR3 loop reads CASSYSPGNSNSPLHF. In nucleotides, the CDR3 is TGTGCCAGCAGTTACTCACCAGGGAACAGTAATTCACCCCTCCACTTT.

This clone was picked up a small number of times. The gene calls are TRBV6-1 and TRBJ1-1; 12 nucleotides match TRBD1. Trimming cost V 6 bases and J 5 bases; bases outside gene matches: 7. Germline CDR1 reads MNHNS; CDR2 reads SASEGT. This CDR3 spans 15 amino acids. The CDR3 bases are TGTGCCAGCAGGAGGGACAGGGGGCCGTCGACTGAAGCTTTCTTT. Translated: CASRRDRGPSTEAFF.

This clone occurred a few times. The genes are TRBV6-5 and TRBJ2-3, with TRBD2 identical over 10 bases. The ends lost 5 bases at V and 8 bases at J; junction bases unmatched: 7. CDR3 length equals 14 residues. Looked up from germline, CDR1 is MNHEY and CDR2 is SVGAGI. CDR3 loop: CASSKSGGAGTQYF. CDR3 nucleotides: TGTGCCAGCAGTAAAAGCGGGGGGGCTGGTACGCAGTATTTT.

This chain's CDR3 is CASMVQGAPQPQHF. The CDR3 DNA is TGTGCCAGCATGGTACAGGGGGCTCCTCAGCCCCAGCATTTT. The chain couples TRBV6-4 to TRBJ1-5; 9 bases are a match to TRBD1. This CDR3 comprises 14 residues. Per germline, CDR1 MRHNA and CDR2 SNTAGT. The trim removed 7 bases at V and 6 bases at J, leaving 7 bases unmatched.

This clone has only a few counts. The gene calls are TRBV11-2 and TRBJ2-2; 7 bases are shared with TRBD2. CDR3 length: 17 amino acids. Germline loops: CDR1 SGHAT, CDR2 FQNNGV. J was trimmed by 0 bases and V by 3 bases; bases with no gene match: 7. As DNA, the CDR3 is TGTGCCAGCAGCTTTTCACCCGGACTAGCGAACACCGGGGAGCTGTTTTTT. Residues: CASSFSPGLANTGELFF.

V and J are TRBV27 and TRBJ1-6; D gene ambiguous. Germline V gene sequence: CDR1 MNHEY, CDR2 SMNVEV (reference sequence). This CDR3 has 13 amino acids. Trimming took off 9 bases at V and 10 bases at J, with 16 bases between the two ends. The CDR3 region is CASGSEGRSPLHF. Here the CDR3 DNA reads TGTGCCAGTGGGAGTGAAGGCCGATCACCCCTCCACTTT.

V and J are TRBV6-5 and TRBJ1-6; D remains unclear. This CDR3 has 16 amino acids. V was pared by 1 base and J by 10 bases, with 17 bases between. The germline gives CDR1 MNHEY, CDR2 SVGAGI. The CDR3 region has the DNA TGTGCCAGCAGTTACTACGCTGAGTCGGGAAAATCACCCCTCCACTTT. Amino acid sequence: CASSYYAESGKSPLHF.

The chain carries TRBV4-1 and TRBJ1-4, with 9 bases that match TRBD1. Germline CDR1 MGHRA, CDR2 YSYEKL. This CDR3 region has 15 residues. The V segment lost 0 bases and the J segment 7 bases; nucleotides outside the gene matches: 3. The CDR3 here is CASSQDRQGVEKLFF. The CDR3 nucleotides read TGCGCCAGCAGCCAAGATCGACAGGGGGTTGAAAAACTGTTTTTT.

The chain recombines TRBV2 with TRBJ1-4; 7 nucleotides match TRBD1. Germline CDR1 and CDR2: SNHLY and FYNNEI. With V trimmed by 6 bases and J by 7 bases, 11 bases remained unmatched. This CDR3 is built from 15 residues. The CDR3: CASSSTGARGEKLFF. CDR3 DNA: TGTGCCAGCAGCTCTACAGGGGCCCGGGGTGAAAAACTGTTTTTT.

The chain recombines TRBV21-1 with TRBJ2-7; the table names TRBD1, a call not compared with the DNA. TRBV21-1 is given as a pseudogene. This CDR3 region has 16 residues. The CDR3 DNA reads as TGTGCCAGCAGCAAAAGTCCCATGACAGGGTCCCACGAGCAGTACTTC. It yields the protein CASSKSPMTGSHEQYF.

The chain links TRBV7-2 to TRBJ1-1; tentatively, D is TRBD1 (6 bases). The CDR3 contains 15 residues. Per germline, CDR1 SGHTA and CDR2 FQGNSA. Trimming took off 5 bases at V and 0 bases at J, with 13 bases between the two ends. CDR3 region: CASSAQGQVNTEAFF. The CDR3 nucleotides read TGTGCCAGCAGCGCCCAGGGGCAGGTGAACACTGAAGCTTTCTTT.

Worth noting for this clone: A far larger clone is off by one base, so a read error is likely. The gene calls are TRBV28 and TRBJ2-7, with 8 bases lining up with TRBD2. This CDR3 is built from 15 residues. J lost 3 bases, V lost 5 bases, and 9 bases had no gene match. CDR1 is MDHEN, CDR2 SYDVKM, per germline. The CDR3 here is CASSPVSGGHYEQYF. For the CDR3, the DNA is TGTGCCAGCAGTCCCGTGTCGGGGGGGCACTACGAGCAGTACTTC.

This clone was counted between two and nine times. The chain couples TRBV27 to TRBJ2-1; D may be TRBD1 (5 bases). Trimming shortened V by 0 bases and J by 7 bases, and 19 bases separated the two germline ends. The CDR3 contains 17 residues. Germline V gene lookup returns CDR1 MNHEY and CDR2 SMNVEV (reference sequence). The CDR3 protein is CASSLSATQGFPNEQFF. CDR3 nucleotides: TGTGCCAGCAGTTTATCGGCCACCCAGGGATTCCCGAATGAGCAGTTCTTC.

The chain couples TRBV6-1 to TRBJ1-2; 8 bases map to TRBD1. In germline, CDR1 is MNHNS, CDR2 SASEGT. The V and J ends lost 4 bases and 6 bases, in that order; junction bases with no gene match: 7. The length of the CDR3 is 14 residues. The CDR3 here is CASSAQQGAHGYTF. The CDR3 bases are TGTGCCAGCAGTGCCCAGCAGGGGGCCCATGGCTACACCTTC.

J is TRBJ2-1 and V is TRBV2; 11 bases match TRBD1. CDR3 length: 16 residues. The germline CDR1 and CDR2 sequences are SNHLY and FYNNEI. The V segment lost 5 bases and the J segment 6 bases; nucleotides outside the gene matches: 9. CDR3 loop: CASSRGTGGISNEQFF. CDR3 nucleotides: TGTGCCAGCAGTCGAGGGACAGGGGGAATTAGCAATGAGCAGTTCTTC.